These T cell receptor beta chains were read from a single sample in a study of OX40 agonist ivuxolimab in advanced cancers. TCRdb's copy holds only in-frame clones and misses some; the assay was immunoSEQ multiplex PCR. The sample has approximately 49,000 clones, roughly 85% seen once; the top ten hold 20%. The specimen was CD4+ or CD8+ T cells sorted from blood, collected in a trial of the OX40 agonist ivuxolimab. The receptors originated from an adult with an advanced solid tumor such as melanoma, head and neck, liver or kidney cancer. The CDR3 runs from the conserved cysteine through the conserved F or W. The D gene is left open where the match is weak. Clone sizes are given selectively: once, few, many, or a class where the clone is expanded.

v_gene,d_gene,j_gene,abundance,CDR3nt,CDR3aa
TRBV28,-,TRBJ1-3,-,TGTGCCAGCATTCCTACAGCCTTAAGTGGAAACACCATATATTTT,CASIPTALSGNTIYF
TRBV11-3,-,TRBJ1-6,few,TGTGCCAGCAGCTTCAACGAGGGCTCGCCCCTCCACTTT,CASSFNEGSPLHF
TRBV7-6,-,TRBJ2-3,-,TGTGCCAGCAGCTCGACCGGAGCTAGCACAGATACGCAGTATTTT,CASSSTGASTDTQYF
TRBV29-1,-,TRBJ1-1,few,TGCAGCGTTGAAGATTCCGCTGAAGCTTTCTTT,CSVEDSAEAFF
TRBV14,-,TRBJ1-1,-,TGTGCCAGCAGCCAAGGCGGCATGGGACTTGGGGCTTTCTTT,CASSQGGMGLGAFF
TRBV11-2,TRBD2,TRBJ2-1,-,TGTGCCAGCAGCTTGGGACTAGCGTGGGCCGCGGTCTTC,CASSLGLAWAAVF
TRBV4-3,-,TRBJ1-6,-,TGCGCCAGCAGCCAATGGAGCTCCTATAATTCACCCCTCCACTTT,CASSQWSSYNSPLHF
TRBV28,-,TRBJ1-4,-,TGTGCCAGCAGTTTATTTGCTAATGAAAAACTGTTTTTT,CASSLFANEKLFF
TRBV5-8,-,TRBJ2-6,-,TGTGCCAGCAGCTTGGCGCGGGTATTCAATGCTGGGGCCAACGTCCTGACTTTC,CASSLARVFNAGANVLTF
TRBV28,TRBD2,TRBJ2-1,once,TGTGCCAGCAGGGAAGCTAGCTCTAGCGGGGGGGCGGCGAGTTACAATGAGCAGTTCTTC,CASREASSSGGAASYNEQFF
TRBV6-1,-,TRBJ1-5,-,TGTGCCAGCAGTGAAGGATGGGGCGGAAATCAGCCCCAGCATTTT,CASSEGWGGNQPQHF
TRBV28,-,TRBJ1-1,-,TGTGCCAGCAGTTTCGGGATGAACACTGAAGCTTTCTTT,CASSFGMNTEAFF